The 23 T cell receptor beta chains listed next were all sequenced from one sample in a study of blood T cell repertoires in COVID-19. Sequenced by immunoSEQ multiplex PCR; TCRdb stores in-frame clones only, minus some. This sample has under 250,000 clones, with over 75% found just once. The sample consisted of PBMCs or T cells enriched from blood (not recorded which). The receptors derive from a woman aged 50 to 60 with acute COVID-19.

The CDR3 reads CASSQGGVAGGPVGELFF. The CDR3 DNA is TGTGCCAGCAGCCAAGGAGGGGTAGCGGGGGGGCCGGTCGGGGAGCTGTTTTTT. The J gene is TRBJ2-2, the V gene TRBV4-2; 11 nucleotides align to TRBD2. The V and J ends lost 1 base and 7 bases, in that order; junction bases with no gene match: 11. The length of the CDR3 is 18 residues. Germline-derived CDR1 and CDR2 are LGHNA and YNFKEQ.

This CDR3 is CASSPRAGNTGELFF. CDR3 sequence (DNA): TGCGCCAGCAGCCCCCGGGCGGGCAACACCGGGGAGCTGTTTTTT. The rearrangement joins TRBV4-3 to TRBJ2-2; a possible D gene is TRBD2 (5 bases). Germline lookup yields CDR1 LGHNA and CDR2 YSLEER. The V end lost 4 bases, the J end lost 2 bases, and 11 bases lay between the germline ends. The CDR3 totals 15 residues.

The chain links TRBV9 to TRBJ1-5; 11 positions match TRBD1. This CDR3 has 15 residues. Trimming took 7 bases from V and 1 from J; bases not matched to a gene: 4. The germline gives CDR1 SGDLS, CDR2 YYNGEE. CDR3 region: CASGTGGTSNQPQHF. CDR3 nucleotides: TGTGCCAGCGGGACAGGGGGGACGAGCAATCAGCCCCAGCATTTT.

CDR3 region: CASRAPGVNQPQHF. As DNA, the CDR3 is TGTGCCAGCCGGGCTCCCGGGGTAAATCAGCCCCAGCATTTT. The J gene is TRBJ1-5, the V gene TRBV25-1; no clear D gene. CDR1 MGHDK and CDR2 SYGVNS come from the germline V gene. This CDR3 spans 14 amino acids. The V end lost 8 bases, the J end lost 4 bases, and 15 bases lay between the germline ends.

The chain couples TRBV27 to TRBJ2-5, with D perhaps matching TRBD1 (6 bases). Per the germline V gene, CDR1 is MNHEY and CDR2 is SMNVEV (reference sequence). This CDR3 comprises 15 residues. V was clipped by 5 bases and J by 2 bases, with 15 bases between them. The CDR3 spells CASSLNSGVQETQYF. Here the CDR3 DNA reads TGTGCCAGCAGTCTCAACTCAGGGGTACAAGAGACCCAGTACTTC.

For the CDR3, the DNA is TGTGCCAGCAGTTCCCTCGGGGGGCCCTACCGGATTGGCTACACCTTC. This codes for CASSSLGGPYRIGYTF. The chain recombines TRBV6-8 with TRBJ1-2; a weak D match, TRBD1 (6 bases). Per germline, CDR1 MNHGY and CDR2 SAAAGT. The CDR3 length is 16 residues. V lost 4 bases, J lost 7 bases, and 22 bases lay in between.

V is TRBV6-5 and J is TRBJ2-2; D gene uncertain. The V end lost 6 bases, the J end lost 4 bases, and 6 bases lay between the germline ends. The CDR3 totals 12 residues. CDR1 and CDR2 from the germline V gene are MNHEY and SVGAGI. The CDR3 coding sequence is TGTGCCAGCAGGAGGTCCACCGGGGAGCTGTTTTTT. Its translation is CASRRSTGELFF.

The chain combines TRBV30 with TRBJ1-3, with 8 positions matching TRBD1. J lost 0 bases, V lost 3 bases, and 4 bases had no gene match. This CDR3 contains 15 residues. Germline-derived CDR1 and CDR2 are GTSNPN and SVGIG (reference sequence). The CDR3 sequence is CAWSPGTGSGNTIYF. For the CDR3, the DNA is TGTGCCTGGAGCCCTGGGACAGGCTCTGGAAACACCATATATTTT.

The rearrangement links TRBV5-1 to TRBJ2-7; the match to TRBD1 covers 9 bases. Germline V gene sequence: CDR1 SGHRS, CDR2 YFSETQ. The CDR3 extends over 14 amino acids. The V and J ends lost 0 bases and 4 bases, in that order; junction bases with no gene match: 2. The CDR3 loop reads CASSLGDRAYEQYF. The DNA for the CDR3 is TGCGCCAGCAGCTTGGGGGACAGGGCATACGAGCAGTACTTC.

The table lists this clone with a few counts. The V call is TRBV4-1, the J call TRBJ2-5; TRBD2 agrees at 7 bases. V gave up 0 bases and J gave up 4 bases; unmatched junction bases: 11. Germline loops: CDR1 MGHRA, CDR2 YSYEKL. The CDR3 extends over 17 amino acids. The CDR3 DNA follows: TGCGCCAGCAGCCAAGATCCGGCTAGCGGCACGGGAGAGACCCAGTACTTC. Encoded protein: CASSQDPASGTGETQYF.

This sequence joins TRBV19 and TRBJ2-1; weak D call: TRBD1 (5 bases). Trimming removed 7 bases at V and 4 bases at J, with 17 bases between. From germline, CDR1 is LNHDA and CDR2 SQIVND (reference sequence). The CDR3 runs to 15 residues. The DNA for the CDR3 is TGTGCCAGTACTCCTGCAGGGAAACCATACAATGAGCAGTTCTTC. Its protein is CASTPAGKPYNEQFF.

The V gene is TRBV6-6, the J gene TRBJ2-2; D possibly corresponds to TRBD1 (5 bases). Looked up from germline, CDR1 is MNHNY and CDR2 is SVGAGI (reference sequence). V lost 4 bases to trimming and J lost 4 bases, with 16 bases between them. The CDR3 runs 16 residues. The CDR3 spells CASSFSGQTLTGELFF. The CDR3, as DNA: TGTGCCAGCAGTTTCTCTGGACAAACCCTCACCGGGGAGCTGTTTTTT.

The chain has TRBV7-9 and TRBJ2-7; D may be TRBD1 (6 bases). The CDR3 spans 16 residues. V shed 5 bases and J shed 0 bases, with 17 bases lying between them. Germline values: CDR1 SEHNR, CDR2 FQNEAQ (reference sequence). The CDR3 bases are TGTGCCAGCAGCCTGTACGGGCAGGGGAGCTCCTACGAGCAGTACTTC. Its translation: CASSLYGQGSSYEQYF.

V and J are TRBV3-1 (or the pseudogene TRBV3-2) and TRBJ1-6; D uncertain. CDR3 length: 15 amino acids. V lost 4 bases to trimming and J lost 7 bases, with 14 bases between them. In germline, CDR1 is LGHDT, CDR2 YNNKEL (reference sequence). The CDR3 DNA follows: TGTGCCAGCAGCCCTATCACTAGTAAGAATTCACCCCTCCACTTT. This encodes CASSPITSKNSPLHF.

V and J are TRBV2 and TRBJ2-5; a possible D gene is TRBD2 (5 bases). V was pared by 1 base and J by 0 bases, with 12 bases between. Germline-derived CDR1 and CDR2 are SNHLY and FYNNEI. The CDR3 is 16 residues long. For the CDR3, the DNA is TGTGCCAGCAGTGAAGGTCGGGGTGGGTACCAAGAGACCCAGTACTTC. It encodes CASSEGRGGYQETQYF.

The CDR3 DNA follows: TGTGGCCTGGACCGGGGGGGAGGCACTGAAGCTTTCTTT. Protein: CGLDRGGGTEAFF. This rearrangement joins TRBV30 to TRBJ1-1; D perhaps matches TRBD1 (5 bases). Germline CDR1 and CDR2: GTSNPN and SVGIG (reference sequence). This CDR3 region has 13 residues.

The chain employs TRBV3-1 (or the pseudogene TRBV3-2) and TRBJ2-1; possibly TRBD1 for D (6 bases). V lost 1 base, J lost 7 bases, and 11 bases lay in between. The CDR3 is 14 residues long. CDR1 and CDR2 (germline): LGHDT, YNNKEL (reference sequence). The CDR3 nucleotides are TGTGCCAGCAGCCAAGGATCAGGGGTAAATGAGCAGTTCTTC. It translates to CASSQGSGVNEQFF.

The rearrangement uses TRBV14 and TRBJ1-2; no reliable D call. CDR1 is SGHDN, CDR2 FVKESK, per germline. V shed 3 bases and J shed 3 bases, with 17 bases lying between them. The length of the CDR3 is 16 residues. The CDR3 coding sequence is TGTGCCAGCAGCCATAGGGCGGGTCGGACGGACTATGGCTACACCTTC. Translating gives CASSHRAGRTDYGYTF.

The CDR3 region is CATSVPQGRGNYEQYF. For the CDR3, the DNA is TGTGCCACCAGTGTGCCCCAGGGAAGGGGGAACTACGAGCAGTACTTC. This chain connects TRBV24-1 to TRBJ2-7; D is possibly TRBD1 (6 bases). V lost 5 bases to trimming and J lost 3 bases, with 19 bases between them. The germline V gene has CDR1 KGHDR and CDR2 SFDVKD. This CDR3 contains 16 residues.

CDR3 bases: TGTGCCAGCAGCCCCGTTCGAGGCAATTCACCCCTCCACTTT. It translates to CASSPVRGNSPLHF. The gene calls are TRBV7-2 and TRBJ1-6; D remains ambiguous. The germline V gene encodes CDR1 SGHTA and CDR2 FQGNSA. Trimming shortened V by 5 bases and J by 7 bases, and 12 bases separated the two germline ends. CDR3 length: 14 residues. The variable domain in full, completed from reference TRBV7-2 and TRBJ1-6, reads GAGVSQSPSNKVTEKGKDVELRCDPISGHTALYWYRQSLGQGLEFLIYFQGNSAPDKSGLPSDRFSAERTGGSVSTLTIQRTQQEDSAVYLCASSPVRGNSPLHFGNGTRLTVT.

The genes are TRBV7-8 and TRBJ2-1; tentatively, D is TRBD2 (5 bases). Germline CDR1 is SGHVS and CDR2 is FQNEAQ. The V gene lost 3 bases and the J gene lost 0 bases, with 12 bases spanning the gap. There are 16 residues in the CDR3. The CDR3 sequence: CASSLERWSSYNEQFF. CDR3 nucleotides: TGTGCCAGCAGCTTGGAGCGGTGGAGCTCCTACAATGAGCAGTTCTTC.

V and J are TRBV14 and TRBJ2-7, with D hard to call. CDR1 and CDR2 from the germline V gene are SGHDN and FVKESK. Trimming took 3 bases from V and 3 from J, leaving 6 bases between them. The CDR3 runs 12 residues. CDR3 sequence: CASSHRLYEQYF. The CDR3 DNA sequence: TGTGCCAGCAGCCACAGACTCTACGAGCAGTACTTC. Filled out from reference TRBV14 and TRBJ2-7, the complete variable domain reads EAGVTQFPSHSVIEKGQTVTLRCDPISGHDNLYWYRRVMGKEIKFLLHFVKESKQDESGMPNNRFLAERTGGTYSTLKVQPAELEDSGVYFCASSHRLYEQYFGPGTRLTVT.

Details on this clone: This sample also contains other DNA sequences that code for the same CDR3. This chain connects TRBV18 to TRBJ1-5; D perhaps matches TRBD1 (6 bases). Per germline, CDR1 KGHSH and CDR2 LQKENI. V lost 6 bases and J 1 base, leaving 10 bases between the germline ends. This CDR3 spans 14 amino acids. The CDR3 nucleotides read TGTGCCAGCTCCTTTGGACAGAGCAATCAGCCCCAGCATTTT. Protein sequence: CASSFGQSNQPQHF.